These 30 T cell receptor beta chains came from one sample sequenced in a study of cytomegalovirus exposure and HLA in healthy donors. Both 60 Vbeta primers and 13 Jbeta primers went into the PCR. Clones were sequenced by immunoSEQ multiplex PCR, and TCRdb holds only the in-frame ones, with some missing. This sample has around 150,000 clones; 61% occur once, and the top ten carry approximately 1.7%. Input material: PBMCs. These receptors all come from a male donor in good health and CMV-seronegative.

The chain carries TRBV28 and TRBJ2-5; D call uncertain. Germline V lookup: CDR1 MDHEN, CDR2 SYDVKM. The CDR3 is 13 residues long. Trimming shortened V by 6 bases and J by 4 bases, and 12 bases separated the two germline ends. The CDR3 sequence: CASSQDSRETQYF. For the CDR3, the DNA is TGTGCCAGCAGCCAGGATAGTCGAGAGACCCAGTACTTC.

The sample holds a few counts of this clone. The chain uses TRBV10-3 and TRBJ1-1; the D gene is possibly TRBD1 (6 bases). V lost 7 bases, J lost 1 base, and 13 bases lay in between. This CDR3 contains 14 residues. Germline V lookup: CDR1 ENHRY, CDR2 SYGVKD. CDR3 in amino acids: CAINHGQQNTEAFF. CDR3 in DNA: TGTGCCATCAATCATGGACAGCAGAACACTGAAGCTTTCTTT.

This chain joins TRBV2 and TRBJ1-2, with 12 bases fitting TRBD1. The CDR3 sequence is 17 residues long. The germline gives CDR1 SNHLY, CDR2 FYNNEI. Losses at the gene ends were 5 bases for V and 8 bases for J; bases not matched to a gene: 15. For the CDR3, the DNA is TGTGCCAGCAGTCGGGAGGGGACAGGGGGCCCCGGGCAGGGCTACACCTTC. It specifies CASSREGTGGPGQGYTF.

The CDR3 bases are TGCGCCAGCAGCCTCACTAGCGGGTTCGCCTACGAGCAGTACTTC. It yields the protein CASSLTSGFAYEQYF. The chain links TRBV5-1 to TRBJ2-7; 9 nucleotides agree with TRBD2. Looked up from germline, CDR1 is SGHRS and CDR2 is YFSETQ. J lost 2 bases, V lost 4 bases, and 7 bases had no gene match. CDR3 length equals 15 residues. The complete variable domain, with remaining parts taken from reference TRBV5-1 and TRBJ2-7, reads KAGVTQTPRYLIKTRGQQVTLSCSPISGHRSVSWYQQTPGQGLQFLFEYFSETQRNKGNFPGRFSGRQFSNSRSEMNVSTLELGDSALYLCASSLTSGFAYEQYFGPGTRLTVT.

The genes are TRBV11-3 and TRBJ2-5, with D possibly being TRBD1 (5 bases). This CDR3 contains 16 residues. From germline, CDR1 is SGHNT and CDR2 YENEEA. The V gene lost 5 bases and the J gene lost 5 bases, with 21 bases spanning the gap. The CDR3 loop is CASSTAAQGGVETQYF. The CDR3 bases are TGTGCCAGCAGCACCGCGGCGCAGGGTGGTGTGGAGACCCAGTACTTC. Full variable domain (remainder filled in from reference TRBV11-3 and TRBJ2-5): EAGVVQSPRYKIIEKKQPVAFWCNPISGHNTLYWYLQNLGQGPELLIRYENEEAVDDSQLPKDRFSAERLKGVDSTLKIQPAELGDSAVYLCASSTAAQGGVETQYFGPGTRLLVL.

The rearrangement uses TRBV2 and TRBJ1-1; no reliable D call. Germline CDR1 and CDR2: SNHLY and FYNNEI. This CDR3 comprises 10 residues. Trimming removed 7 bases at V and 8 bases at J, with 8 bases between. CDR3 protein: CASNELEAFF. In DNA form, the CDR3 reads TGTGCCAGCAATGAGCTAGAAGCTTTCTTT.

The CDR3 loop reads CASSLVAAYSNQPQHF. For the CDR3, the DNA is TGTGCCAGCAGTTTGGTAGCGGCATATAGCAATCAGCCCCAGCATTTT. The chain combines TRBV28 with TRBJ1-5; D unresolved. The germline V gene encodes CDR1 MDHEN and CDR2 SYDVKM. CDR3 length: 16 residues. Trimming shortened V by 3 bases and J by 0 bases, and 12 bases separated the two germline ends.

In this sample, this clone turned up once. The chain links TRBV5-1 to TRBJ1-5; D is perhaps TRBD1 (6 bases). Trimming shortened V by 1 base and J by 8 bases, and 16 bases separated the two germline ends. This CDR3 is 15 amino acids long. Germline CDR1 reads SGHRS; CDR2 reads YFSETQ. This CDR3 reads CASSLQQGPSEPQHF. CDR3 nucleotide sequence: TGCGCCAGCAGCTTGCAGCAGGGGCCTTCGGAGCCCCAGCATTTT.

J is TRBJ1-2 and V is TRBV2; D possibly corresponds to TRBD1 (6 bases). In germline, CDR1 is SNHLY, CDR2 FYNNEI. The CDR3 length is 15 residues. Trimming removed 10 bases at V and 1 base at J, with 19 bases between. This CDR3 is CANPDRQQLNYGYTF. The CDR3 bases are TGTGCCAACCCGGACAGACAACAACTTAACTATGGCTACACCTTC. Full variable domain (rest looked up from reference TRBV2 and TRBJ1-2): EPEVTQTPSHQVTQMGQEVILRCVPISNHLYFYWYRQILGQKVEFLVSFYNNEISEKSEIFDDQFSVERPDGSNFTLKIRSTKLEDSAMYFCANPDRQQLNYGYTFGSGTRLTVV.

V usage is TRBV19 and J usage is TRBJ2-7; TRBD1 agrees at 7 bases. Losses at the gene ends were 4 bases for V and 1 base for J; bases not matched to a gene: 4. The CDR3 has 14 residues. CDR1 is LNHDA and CDR2 is SQIVND in the germline V gene (reference sequence). CDR3 residues: CASSTQGQSYEQYF. The DNA for the CDR3 is TGTGCCAGTAGTACCCAGGGACAGTCCTACGAGCAGTACTTC.

This chain links TRBV7-2 with TRBJ1-3; 9 bases map to TRBD1. This CDR3 has 16 residues. Germline CDR1 and CDR2: SGHTA and FQGNSA. The J segment lost 0 bases and the V segment lost 3 bases, leaving 3 bases of the junction unmatched. The CDR3 region has the DNA TGTGCCAGCAGCTTGCACAGGGGGCCCTCTGGAAACACCATATATTTT. Its protein product is CASSLHRGPSGNTIYF.

The J gene is TRBJ2-3, the V gene TRBV6-6; D uncertain. The CDR3 length is 14 residues. CDR1 MNHNY and CDR2 SVGAGI come from the germline V gene (reference sequence). The V end was cut by 6 bases, the J end by 4 bases, with 14 bases between. The CDR3 DNA reads TGTGCCAGCAGCTCCCCGGGTGGGTCAGATACGCAGTATTTT. Protein sequence: CASSSPGGSDTQYF.

This clone was seen only once. The chain couples TRBV27 to TRBJ1-6; D gene uncertain. This CDR3 is 14 amino acids long. Germline V gene sequence: CDR1 MNHEY, CDR2 SMNVEV (reference sequence). The V gene lost 8 bases and the J gene lost 5 bases, with 13 bases spanning the gap. The CDR3: CASRGLEDNSPLHF. Here the CDR3 DNA reads TGTGCCAGCCGGGGTTTGGAGGATAATTCACCCCTCCACTTT.

In its sample, this clone was seen a few times. CDR3 protein: CASSITGGTSEPQHF. The DNA of the CDR3 is TGTGCCAGCAGCATAACAGGGGGCACTTCCGAGCCCCAGCATTTT. This rearrangement joins TRBV7-9 to TRBJ1-5, with TRBD1 identical over 9 bases. Germline CDR1 SEHNR, CDR2 FQNEAQ (reference sequence). Unmatched junction bases numbered 10, after V lost 5 bases and J lost 8 bases. This CDR3 region has 15 residues.

The rearrangement joins TRBV4-1 to TRBJ2-1, with 14 bases lining up with TRBD2. Germline CDR1 is MGHRA and CDR2 is YSYEKL. After removal of 6 bases from V and 7 bases from J, the junction contained 2 bases not matched to a gene. There are 14 residues in the CDR3. The CDR3 DNA sequence: TGCGCCAGCAGGACTAGCGGGGGGGTAAATGAGCAGTTCTTC. This encodes CASRTSGGVNEQFF.

This clone has only a few counts. V usage is TRBV28 and J usage is TRBJ1-6; D possibly corresponds to TRBD1 (6 bases). CDR3 size: 13 residues. The germline CDR1 and CDR2 sequences are MDHEN and SYDVKM. V was shortened by 6 bases and J by 5 bases, with 8 bases between the two germline ends. The CDR3 loop is CASRDRNNSPLHF. The CDR3 DNA is TGTGCCAGCAGGGACAGAAATAATTCACCCCTCCACTTT. Supplemented by reference TRBV28 and TRBJ1-6, the full variable domain reads DVKVTQSSRYLVKRTGEKVFLECVQDMDHENMFWYRQDPGLGLRLIYFSYDVKMKEKGDIPEGYSVSREKKERFSLILESASTNQTSMYLCASRDRNNSPLHFGNGTRLTVT.

The V call is TRBV5-3, the J call TRBJ1-2; a weak D match, TRBD1 (5 bases). TRBV5-3 belongs to the ORF category, with a function that is uncertain. With 2 bases removed from V and 0 bases from J, the gap between germline ends came to 14 bases. This CDR3 spans 16 amino acids. This chain's CDR3 is CARSFREQKANYGYTF. DNA for the CDR3: TGTGCCAGAAGCTTCAGGGAACAAAAAGCTAACTATGGCTACACCTTC.

This chain connects TRBV5-1 to TRBJ2-1; 8 nucleotides align to TRBD2. The germline CDR1 and CDR2 sequences are SGHRS and YFSETQ. The CDR3 sequence is 17 residues long. The ends lost 0 bases at V and 0 bases at J; junction bases unmatched: 5. For the CDR3, the DNA is TGCGCCAGCAGCTTGGCCGGCGGGGGGAGCTCCTACAATGAGCAGTTCTTC. Protein: CASSLAGGGSSYNEQFF.

For the CDR3, the DNA is TGTGCCAGCAGCCCAGTAGCGGGGGGCCGCGATCAAGAGACCCAGTACTTC. It yields the protein CASSPVAGGRDQETQYF. The V call is TRBV11-2, the J call TRBJ2-5; 10 bases align to TRBD2. Germline V CDR1 and CDR2: SGHAT, FQNNGV. V lost 5 bases, J lost 2 bases, and 11 bases stayed unmatched. The CDR3 sequence is 17 residues long.

This clone was found a few times. The chain uses TRBV7-9 and TRBJ2-5; 11 bases match TRBD2. The end of the DNA aligns better with TRBJ2-7, so the J call may be wrong. Germline loops: CDR1 SEHNR, CDR2 FQNEAQ (reference sequence). The CDR3 sequence is 15 residues long. CDR3 nucleotide sequence: TGTGCCAGCAGCACCGGGACTAGCGGCTCCTACGAGCAGTACTTC. Translating gives CASSTGTSGSYEQYF.

This rearrangement joins TRBV5-6 to TRBJ2-7; tentatively, D is TRBD2 (6 bases). Germline CDR1 and CDR2: SGHDT and YYEEEE. V lost 3 bases and J lost 7, with 17 bases in between. The CDR3 is made up of 14 amino acids. The CDR3: CASSSVRGSGEQYF. Here the CDR3 DNA reads TGTGCCAGCAGCTCGGTTCGGGGGTCGGGAGAGCAGTACTTC. The variable domain in full, with the rest retrieved from reference TRBV5-6 and TRBJ2-7, is DAGVTQSPTHLIKTRGQQVTLRCSPKSGHDTVSWYQQALGQGPQFIFQYYEEEERQRGNFPDRFSGHQFPNYSSELNVNALLLGDSALYLCASSSVRGSGEQYFGPGTRLTVT.

This chain joins TRBV6-1 and TRBJ1-6; D is perhaps TRBD1 (5 bases). This CDR3 has 15 residues. Trimming left V 3 bases short and J 9 bases short, with 15 bases between. Per germline, CDR1 MNHNS and CDR2 SASEGT. CDR3 DNA sequence: TGTGCCAGCAGTGAGGGGCCATCCGCTGGTTCACCCCTCCACTTT. Its protein is CASSEGPSAGSPLHF.

The V call is TRBV18, the J call TRBJ2-2; D may be TRBD1 (6 bases). The CDR3 covers 15 residues. Germline assignment: CDR1 KGHSH and CDR2 LQKENI. V lost 0 bases to trimming and J lost 2 bases, with 7 bases between them. Written as DNA, the CDR3 is TGTGCCAGCTCACCACCACAGGGAAACACCGGGGAGCTGTTTTTT. Translated: CASSPPQGNTGELFF.

The chain carries TRBV9 and TRBJ2-3; 14 nucleotides agree with TRBD2. CDR3 size: 19 residues. V lost 3 bases, J lost 0 bases, and 9 bases stayed unmatched. Germline CDR1 SGDLS, CDR2 YYNGEE. The CDR3 protein is CASSATSGGAYTSTDTQYF. CDR3 in DNA: TGTGCCAGCAGCGCGACTAGCGGGGGGGCTTACACTAGCACAGATACGCAGTATTTT.

This clone has more than one count but fewer than ten. The chain couples TRBV28 to TRBJ2-1; TRBD2 is a possible D gene (6 bases). This CDR3 is built from 15 residues. Trimming stripped 3 bases from V and 3 bases from J, with 12 bases between. CDR1 and CDR2 (germline): MDHEN, SYDVKM. The DNA for the CDR3 is TGTGCCAGCAGTTTGGGGGACTCAAACTACAATGAGCAGTTCTTC. Its translation is CASSLGDSNYNEQFF.

This clone was picked up a small number of times. The gene calls are TRBV11-2 and TRBJ2-3; 7 nucleotides agree with TRBD2. From germline, CDR1 is SGHAT and CDR2 FQNNGV. There are 15 residues in the CDR3. J was trimmed by 1 base and V by 5 bases; bases with no gene match: 6. DNA of the CDR3: TGTGCCAGCAGCCCCAGCGGGGAAGGCACAGATACGCAGTATTTT. This sequence encodes CASSPSGEGTDTQYF. The full variable domain, its missing parts supplied by reference TRBV11-2 and TRBJ2-3, is EAGVAQSPRYKIIEKRQSVAFWCNPISGHATLYWYQQILGQGPKLLIQFQNNGVVDDSQLPKDRFSAERLKGVDSTLKIQPAKLEDSAVYLCASSPSGEGTDTQYFGPGTRLTVL.

The gene calls are TRBV9 and TRBJ2-1; TRBD1 matches 10 bases. CDR1 is SGDLS and CDR2 is YYNGEE in the germline V gene. V was clipped by 2 bases and J by 10 bases; unmatched bases: 9. CDR3 length: 15 residues. This CDR3 reads CASSVSPGQGMEQFF. The CDR3 DNA follows: TGTGCCAGCAGCGTTTCACCGGGACAGGGGATGGAGCAGTTCTTC. The entire variable domain, with the rest obtained from reference TRBV9 and TRBJ2-1, is as follows: DSGVTQTPKHLITATGQRVTLRCSPRSGDLSVYWYQQSLDQGLQFLIQYYNGEERAKGNILERFSAQQFPDLHSELNLSSLELGDSALYFCASSVSPGQGMEQFFGPGTRLTVL.

V and J are TRBV15 and TRBJ1-2; 7 bases map to TRBD1. This CDR3 spans 13 amino acids. The ends lost 3 bases at V and 8 bases at J; junction bases unmatched: 6. Germline lookup yields CDR1 LNHNV and CDR2 YYDKDF (reference sequence). Here the CDR3 DNA reads TGTGCCACCAGCAGCCGGACAGGACAGGGCTACACCTTC. Protein product: CATSSRTGQGYTF.

The chain recombines TRBV6-6 with TRBJ2-2, with D possibly matching TRBD1 (6 bases). The germline CDR1 and CDR2 sequences are MNHNY and SVGAGI (reference sequence). The V and J ends lost 4 bases and 4 bases respectively, with 10 bases between them. This CDR3 spans 14 amino acids. CDR3 residues: CASSSGQFTGELFF. CDR3 nucleotide sequence: TGTGCCAGCAGTTCCGGACAGTTCACCGGGGAGCTGTTTTTT.

This clone was counted a few times. CDR3 bases: TGTGCCAGCAGCGCCTCAGTGCGTGGAGAGTACGAGCAGTACTTC. Its translation is CASSASVRGEYEQYF. The chain recombines TRBV9 with TRBJ2-7, with D unresolved. The CDR3 spans 15 residues. Germline V lookup: CDR1 SGDLS, CDR2 YYNGEE. The V end was cut by 3 bases, the J end by 4 bases, with 17 bases between.